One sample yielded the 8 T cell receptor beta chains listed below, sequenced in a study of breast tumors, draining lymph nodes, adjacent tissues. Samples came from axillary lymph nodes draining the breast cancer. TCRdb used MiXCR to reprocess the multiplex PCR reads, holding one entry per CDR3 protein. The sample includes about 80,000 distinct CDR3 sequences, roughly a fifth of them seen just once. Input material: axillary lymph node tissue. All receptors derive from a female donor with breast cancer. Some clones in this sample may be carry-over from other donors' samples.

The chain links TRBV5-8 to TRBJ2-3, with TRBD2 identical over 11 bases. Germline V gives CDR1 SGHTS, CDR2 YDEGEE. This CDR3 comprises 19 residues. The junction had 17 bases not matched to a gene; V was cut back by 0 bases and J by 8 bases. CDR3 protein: CASSLDLVTSGSKAGTQYF. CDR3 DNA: TGTGCCAGCAGCTTGGATTTAGTTACTAGCGGGAGTAAGGCAGGTACGCAGTATTTT.

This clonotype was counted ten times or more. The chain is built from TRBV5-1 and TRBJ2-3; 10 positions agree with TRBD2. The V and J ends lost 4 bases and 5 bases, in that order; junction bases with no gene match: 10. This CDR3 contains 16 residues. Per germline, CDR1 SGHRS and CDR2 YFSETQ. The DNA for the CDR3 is TGCGCCAGCAGCCCCCTGGTGTTAGCGGGAGGAGATACGCAGTATTTT. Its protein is CASSPLVLAGGDTQYF. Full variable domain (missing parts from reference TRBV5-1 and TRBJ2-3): KAGVTQTPRYLIKTRGQQVTLSCSPISGHRSVSWYQQTPGQGLQFLFEYFSETQRNKGNFPGRFSGRQFSNSRSEMNVSTLELGDSALYLCASSPLVLAGGDTQYFGPGTRLTVL.

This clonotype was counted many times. The CDR3, as DNA: TGTGCCAGCAGCCCCGGGACAGGATCCTACGAGCAGTACTTC. It encodes CASSPGTGSYEQYF. The chain combines TRBV11-2 with TRBJ2-7; TRBD1 matches at 8 bases. The CDR3 covers 14 residues. CDR1 SGHAT and CDR2 FQNNGV come from the germline V gene. With 5 bases clipped from V and 1 base from J, the junction kept 4 bases outside the gene matches. The entire variable domain, with the rest obtained from reference TRBV11-2 and TRBJ2-7, is as follows: EAGVAQSPRYKIIEKRQSVAFWCNPISGHATLYWYQQILGQGPKLLIQFQNNGVVDDSQLPKDRFSAERLKGVDSTLKIQPAKLEDSAVYLCASSPGTGSYEQYFGPGTRLTVT.

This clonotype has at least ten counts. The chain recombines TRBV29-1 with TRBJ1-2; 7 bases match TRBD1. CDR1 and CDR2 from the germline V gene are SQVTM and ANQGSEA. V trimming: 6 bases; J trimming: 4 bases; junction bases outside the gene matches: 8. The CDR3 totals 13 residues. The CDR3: CSVRPTGAYGYTF. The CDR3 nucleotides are TGCAGCGTCCGACCCACAGGGGCCTATGGCTACACCTTC.

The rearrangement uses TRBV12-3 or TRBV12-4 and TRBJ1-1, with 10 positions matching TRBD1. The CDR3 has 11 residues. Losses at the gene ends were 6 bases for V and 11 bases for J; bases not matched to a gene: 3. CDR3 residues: CASRGTGVAFF. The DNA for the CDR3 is TGTGCCAGCAGGGGGACAGGGGTCGCTTTCTTT.

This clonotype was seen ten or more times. Here the CDR3 DNA reads TGTGCCAGCAGCCCGGAGGACAGGGTCGTATCATTGGGTGAGCAGTTCTTC. Translated, it gives CASSPEDRVVSLGEQFF. The rearrangement links TRBV7-2 to TRBJ2-1; TRBD1 agrees at 8 bases. Germline-derived CDR1 and CDR2 are SGHTA and FQGNSA. CDR3 length: 17 amino acids. V gave up 5 bases and J gave up 9 bases; unmatched junction bases: 18.

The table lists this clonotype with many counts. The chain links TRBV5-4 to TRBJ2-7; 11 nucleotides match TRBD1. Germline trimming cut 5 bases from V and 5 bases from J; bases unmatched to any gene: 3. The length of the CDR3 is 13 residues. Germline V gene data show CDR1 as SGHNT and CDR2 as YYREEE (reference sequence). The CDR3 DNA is TGTGCCAGCAGGAGGACAGGGGGCGACGAGCAGTACTTC. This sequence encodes CASRRTGGDEQYF.

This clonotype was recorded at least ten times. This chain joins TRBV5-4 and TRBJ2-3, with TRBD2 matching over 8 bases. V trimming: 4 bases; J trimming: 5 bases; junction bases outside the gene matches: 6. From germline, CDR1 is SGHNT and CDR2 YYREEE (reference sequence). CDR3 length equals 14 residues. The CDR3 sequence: CASSASLAGDTQYF. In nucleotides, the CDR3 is TGTGCCAGCAGCGCAAGCCTAGCGGGAGATACGCAGTATTTT.